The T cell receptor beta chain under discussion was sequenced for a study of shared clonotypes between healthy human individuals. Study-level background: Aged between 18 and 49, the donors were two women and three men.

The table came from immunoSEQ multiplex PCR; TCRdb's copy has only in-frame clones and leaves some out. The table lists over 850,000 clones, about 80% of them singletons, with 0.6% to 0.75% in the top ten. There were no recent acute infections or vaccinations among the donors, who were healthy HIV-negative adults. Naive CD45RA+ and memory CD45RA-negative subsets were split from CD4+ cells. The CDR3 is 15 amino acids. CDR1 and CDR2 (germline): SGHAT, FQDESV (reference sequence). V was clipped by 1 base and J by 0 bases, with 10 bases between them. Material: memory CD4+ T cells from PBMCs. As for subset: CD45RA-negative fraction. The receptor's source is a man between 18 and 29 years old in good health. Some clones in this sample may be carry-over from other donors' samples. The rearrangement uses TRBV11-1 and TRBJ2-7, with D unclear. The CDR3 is CASSLDTESSYEQYF. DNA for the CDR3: TGTGCCAGCAGCTTAGATACCGAGAGCTCCTACGAGCAGTACTTC.